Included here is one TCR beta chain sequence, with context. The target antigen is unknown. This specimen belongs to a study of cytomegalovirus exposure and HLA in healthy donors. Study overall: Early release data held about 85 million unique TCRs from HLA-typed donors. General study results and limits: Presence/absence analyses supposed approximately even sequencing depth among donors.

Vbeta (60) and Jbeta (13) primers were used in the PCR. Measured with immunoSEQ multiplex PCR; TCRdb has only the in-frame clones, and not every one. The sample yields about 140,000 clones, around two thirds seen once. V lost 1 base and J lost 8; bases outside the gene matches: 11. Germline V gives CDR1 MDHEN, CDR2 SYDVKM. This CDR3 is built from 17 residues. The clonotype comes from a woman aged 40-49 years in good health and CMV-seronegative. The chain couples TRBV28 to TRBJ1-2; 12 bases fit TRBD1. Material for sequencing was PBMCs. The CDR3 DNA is TGTGCCAGCAGTTTATTGGGACAGGGGGCCATAAGCGGGGGCTACACCTTC. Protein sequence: CASSLLGQGAISGGYTF.